The 18 T cell receptor beta chains below all came from one sample that was sequenced in a study of cytomegalovirus exposure and HLA in healthy donors. Use of 60 Vbeta and 13 Jbeta primers characterized the PCR. Profiled with immunoSEQ multiplex PCR; TCRdb holds only in-frame clones, not every one. This repertoire comprises about 140,000 clones; its ten largest clones make up approximately 2.6%. The sequenced sample was PBMCs. The receptor set was obtained from a man between 40 and 49 years old in good health and CMV-seronegative.

The CDR3 DNA reads TGTGCCAGCAGCCCCTTAGAACTAGCGGGGGGGTATAAGACCCAGTACTTC. Protein sequence: CASSPLELAGGYKTQYF. The chain links TRBV7-6 to TRBJ2-5, with TRBD2 matching 13 bases. Per the germline V gene, CDR1 is SGHVS and CDR2 is FNYEAQ. The CDR3 contains 17 residues. Germline trimming cut 5 bases from V and 6 bases from J; bases unmatched to any gene: 12.

J is TRBJ1-6 and V is TRBV7-2; 7 bases are a match to TRBD1. The germline gives CDR1 SGHTA, CDR2 FQGNSA. The CDR3 runs 14 residues. The CDR3 region is CALAGGLYNSPLHF. CDR3 bases: TGTGCGCTAGCAGGGGGACTTTATAATTCACCCCTCCACTTT.

The gene calls are TRBV20-1 and TRBJ1-1; unclear D gene. Germline V gives CDR1 DFQATT, CDR2 SNEGSKA (reference sequence). V shed 5 bases and J shed 7 bases, with 8 bases lying between them. The CDR3 contains 10 residues. The CDR3: CSAVQIEAFF. In DNA form, the CDR3 reads TGCAGTGCTGTACAGATTGAAGCTTTCTTT.

The rearrangement links TRBV6-6 to TRBJ1-5, with TRBD1 as a possible D gene (6 bases). The length of the CDR3 is 13 residues. Deletions cut 7 bases from V and 1 base from J, with 8 bases between. CDR1 and CDR2 (germline): MNHNY, SVGAGI (reference sequence). CDR3 sequence (DNA): TGTGCCAGCACCCAGGGGAGCAATCAGCCCCAGCATTTT. Protein product: CASTQGSNQPQHF.

This chain joins TRBV27 and TRBJ1-6; 7 nucleotides line up with TRBD1. The CDR3 has 16 residues. With 0 bases clipped from V and 4 bases from J, the junction kept 3 bases outside the gene matches. Germline assignment: CDR1 MNHEY and CDR2 SMNVEV (reference sequence). The CDR3 nucleotides read TGTGCCAGCAGTTTATCGAAGGACAGGTATAATTCACCCCTCCACTTT. Its protein is CASSLSKDRYNSPLHF.

The chain uses TRBV7-6 and TRBJ2-7; 7 bases fit TRBD2. The CDR3 runs 15 residues. CDR1 is SGHVS, CDR2 FNYEAQ, per germline. V dropped 3 bases and J dropped 3; count of bases not matched to a gene: 8. This chain's CDR3 is CASSFPASGLYEQYF. The CDR3, as DNA: TGTGCCAGCAGCTTTCCGGCTAGCGGTCTCTACGAGCAGTACTTC.

The V call is TRBV6-1, the J call TRBJ2-3; D may be TRBD1 (5 bases). Germline V gene data show CDR1 as MNHNS and CDR2 as SASEGT. The CDR3 is 12 amino acids. V was pared by 7 bases and J by 2 bases, with 7 bases between. The CDR3 sequence is CASKGSTDTQYF. The CDR3 bases are TGTGCCAGCAAGGGGTCCACAGATACGCAGTATTTT.

The chain employs TRBV6-5 and TRBJ2-5; D not certain. The CDR3 has 13 amino acids. Looked up from germline, CDR1 is MNHEY and CDR2 is SVGAGI. Trimming pared 2 bases from V and 0 bases from J, leaving 4 bases between. The CDR3 DNA reads as TGTGCCAGCAGTTACCGGGACCAAGAGACCCAGTACTTC. Its translation is CASSYRDQETQYF.

The chain employs TRBV2 and TRBJ1-2, with D possibly being TRBD1 (6 bases). Germline CDR1 SNHLY, CDR2 FYNNEI. The CDR3 is 14 residues long. V was cut by 2 bases and J by 5 bases, with 12 bases left in between. CDR3 coding DNA: TGTGCCAGCAGTGAATCGGGGGGGCGATATGGCTACACCTTC. It translates to CASSESGGRYGYTF. Together with reference TRBV2 and TRBJ1-2, the CDR3 gives the full variable domain: EPEVTQTPSHQVTQMGQEVILRCVPISNHLYFYWYRQILGQKVEFLVSFYNNEISEKSEIFDDQFSVERPDGSNFTLKIRSTKLEDSAMYFCASSESGGRYGYTFGSGTRLTVV.

The gene calls are TRBV15 and TRBJ2-2; 7 bases agree with TRBD2. This CDR3 is 14 amino acids long. The trim removed 8 bases at V and 2 bases at J, leaving 5 bases unmatched. The germline gives CDR1 LNHNV, CDR2 YYDKDF (reference sequence). The CDR3 bases are TGTGCCACCCAGCGGGGACTAAACACCGGGGAGCTGTTTTTT. As protein: CATQRGLNTGELFF.

The chain uses TRBV5-6 and TRBJ1-6, with D uncertain. Germline-derived CDR1 and CDR2 are SGHDT and YYEEEE. Trimming pared 7 bases from V and 7 bases from J, leaving 9 bases between. The CDR3 is made up of 12 amino acids. The CDR3 reads CASRRGNSPLHF. In DNA, the CDR3 is TGTGCCAGCCGGAGAGGAAATTCACCCCTCCACTTT.

The chain joins TRBV9 to TRBJ2-3, with D possibly matching TRBD2 (7 bases). Germline assignment: CDR1 SGDLS and CDR2 YYNGEE. V lost 0 bases and J lost 2, with 13 bases in between. The CDR3 extends over 16 amino acids. Here the CDR3 reads CASSVGRGPYTDTQYF. Here the CDR3 DNA reads TGTGCCAGCAGCGTAGGGCGGGGGCCCTACACAGATACGCAGTATTTT.

J is TRBJ2-6 and V is TRBV27; possible D gene TRBD1, 6 bases. The CDR3 spans 15 residues. Germline lookup yields CDR1 MNHEY and CDR2 SMNVEV (reference sequence). Trimming took off 4 bases at V and 2 bases at J, with 9 bases between the two ends. CDR3 sequence reads: CASSSQGTGANVLTF. Here the CDR3 DNA reads TGTGCCAGCAGTTCACAGGGCACTGGGGCCAACGTCCTGACTTTC.

This chain links TRBV7-8 with TRBJ2-7; D is ambiguous. The CDR3 spans 11 residues. Germline values: CDR1 SGHVS, CDR2 FQNEAQ. The V end lost 5 bases, the J end lost 9 bases, and 11 bases lay between the germline ends. The CDR3 loop is CASSLERWQYF. The CDR3, as DNA: TGTGCCAGCAGCCTAGAGAGATGGCAGTACTTC.

The V and J genes are TRBV11-2 and TRBJ1-1, with D maybe TRBD1 (5 bases). Germline V gives CDR1 SGHAT, CDR2 FQNNGV. The CDR3 totals 13 residues. The ends were cut back, 6 bases at V and 10 bases at J, with 18 bases in the middle. The CDR3 sequence: CASSSQGTPGAFF. The CDR3, as DNA: TGTGCCAGCAGTTCGCAGGGAACCCCCGGAGCTTTCTTT.

V is TRBV6-6 and J is TRBJ1-2, with a weak D call TRBD1 (6 bases). With 5 bases removed from V and 4 bases from J, the gap between germline ends came to 11 bases. This CDR3 contains 13 residues. In germline, CDR1 is MNHNY, CDR2 SVGAGI (reference sequence). CDR3 nucleotides: TGTGCCAGCAGTCAAACAGGGTCCTATGGCTACACCTTC. Translating it yields CASSQTGSYGYTF.

J is TRBJ2-5 and V is TRBV11-3; 7 nucleotides agree with TRBD1. Losses at the gene ends were 4 bases for V and 1 base for J; bases not matched to a gene: 0. Germline-derived CDR1 and CDR2 are SGHNT and YENEEA. The CDR3 spans 13 residues. In DNA form, the CDR3 reads TGTGCCAGCAGCTGGGACAGCCAAGAGACCCAGTACTTC. Translating gives CASSWDSQETQYF.

The V and J genes are TRBV7-2 and TRBJ2-1; 9 bases are a match to TRBD2. The length of the CDR3 is 15 residues. The germline gives CDR1 SGHTA, CDR2 FQGNSA. Trimming cost V 3 bases and J 4 bases; bases outside gene matches: 4. CDR3 bases: TGTGCCAGCAGCTTCTTGCGGGGGGGATACAATGAGCAGTTCTTC. Translation: CASSFLRGGYNEQFF.